What follows are 27 T cell receptor delta chains derived from one specimen sequenced in a study of gamma-delta chains in newborns, infants, children. TCRdb repeated clone calling on the reads with CATT. The table lists around 12,000 delta-chain clones, approximately 3.5% of them singletons, with 8.5% to 10% in the top ten. The sample was blood. The origin of the receptors is a child who was a newborn, infant or young child, either healthy, febrile or measles-vaccinated (not recorded which).

This clone occurred a few times. The junction and the germline gene differ at one end; a read error may be behind it. The genes are TRDV3 and TRDJ1, with D possibly matching TRDD3 (5 bases). The CDR3 loop spans 16 amino acids. The germline V gene encodes CDR1 TVYSNPD and CDR2 GDNSRS (reference sequence). CDR3 in DNA: TGTGCCCGGCTTCATGGGGCCACCGAGGGGTTTGATAAACCCATCTTT. This codes for CARLHGATEGFDKPIF. The entire variable domain, with the rest obtained from reference TRDV3 and TRDJ1, is as follows: CDKVTQSSPDQTVASGSEVVLLCTYDTVYSNPDLFWYRIRPDYSFQFVFYGDNSRSEGADFTQGRFSVKHILTQKAFHLVISPVRTEDSATYYCARLHGATEGFDKPIFGKGTRVTVEP.

This clone rates as medium-sized (0.01 to 0.1%). The chain is built from TRDV2 and TRDJ1; D is unclear. The CDR3 covers 18 residues. Trimming took off 0 bases at V and 0 bases at J, with 19 bases between the two ends. Germline lookup yields CDR1 GEAIGNYY and CDR2 EKD. The CDR3, as DNA: TGTGCCTGTGACACCGTGGTACGACCTATAAAAAACACCGATAAACTCATCTTT. Amino acid sequence: CACDTVVRPIKNTDKLIF.

With regard to this clone: A much larger clone differs from this one at a single base, so this may be a read error. The chain has TRDV2 and TRDJ3; D perhaps matches TRDD3 (6 bases). Trimming cost V 0 bases and J 0 bases, with 14 bases left between them. The CDR3 extends over 19 amino acids. Germline CDR1 GEAIGNYY, CDR2 EKD. The CDR3 nucleotides are TGTGCCTGTGACACCGCAGGGGGGACCTGCTCCTGGGACACCCGACAGATGTTTTTC. It yields the protein CACDTAGGTCSWDTRQMFF.

V usage is TRDV1 and J usage is TRDJ1; 12 bases match TRDD3. There are 20 residues in the CDR3. Looked up from germline, CDR1 is TSWWSYY and CDR2 is QGS. V gave up 2 bases and J gave up 0 bases; unmatched junction bases: 13. CDR3 amino acids: CALGERARLGDTPYTDKLIF. CDR3 nucleotide sequence: TGTGCTCTTGGGGAAAGGGCCCGACTGGGGGATACTCCCTACACCGATAAACTCATCTTT.

A word on this clone: TCRdb has a much larger clone's protein, which differs at residue 4 from the translation of this DNA, likely because of a read error; what is shown is the protein translated from the DNA. The gene calls are TRDV2 and TRDJ1; D not certain. This CDR3 comprises 15 residues. CDR1 is GEAIGNYY, CDR2 EKD, per germline. CDR3 nucleotide sequence: TGTGCCTGTTACACCGTGGAGGACCTCGGAGGGAAACTCATCTTT. It specifies CACYTVEDLGGKLIF.

This clone was picked up a small number of times. The chain couples TRDV1 to TRDJ1; 9 bases are shared with TRDD2. Per the germline V gene, CDR1 is TSWWSYY and CDR2 is QGS. The ends lost 4 bases at V and 2 bases at J; junction bases unmatched: 20. This CDR3 is 20 amino acids long. Written as DNA, the CDR3 is TGTGCTCTTGGGGTCAACCTTCCTACGTCGTCTGGGGGTATTACCGATAAACTCATCTTT. Translation: CALGVNLPTSSGGITDKLIF.

The V gene is TRDV2, the J gene TRDJ3; 8 nucleotides line up with TRDD3. V shed 3 bases and J 0 bases; nucleotides not matched to a gene: 6. Germline assignment: CDR1 GEAIGNYY and CDR2 EKD. This CDR3 spans 18 amino acids. Here the CDR3 reads CACDPLLGVSWDTRQMFF. The CDR3 region has the DNA TGTGCCTGTGACCCCCTACTGGGGGTCTCCTGGGACACCCGACAGATGTTTTTC.

The rearrangement joins TRDV2 to TRDJ2; 9 bases fit TRDD3. This CDR3 contains 16 residues. The V gene end was trimmed by 2 bases and the J gene end by 0 bases; junction bases not matched to a gene: 3. Germline V gene sequence: CDR1 GEAIGNYY, CDR2 EKD. In DNA, the CDR3 is TGTGCCTGTGACAACCTGGGGGATTCTTTGACAGCACAACTCTTCTTT. Its protein is CACDNLGDSLTAQLFF.

In this sample, this clone is medium-sized. V gene TRDV1 combines with J gene TRDJ1, with D perhaps assigned TRDD2 or TRDD3 (9 bases each). V lost 3 bases and J lost 8, with 40 bases in between. CDR1 and CDR2 from the germline V gene are TSWWSYY and QGS. There are 22 residues in the CDR3. CDR3 loop: CALGEIVIFAFLRGDTLGKLIF. DNA of the CDR3: TGTGCTCTTGGGGAGATCGTAATTTTCGCCTTCCTACGAGGGGATACGCTGGGGAAACTCATCTTT.

This clone has more than one count but fewer than ten. The chain links TRDV1 to TRDJ1, with D perhaps TRDD3 (6 bases). Between the trimmed V and J ends, which lost 0 bases and 0 bases, there was a span of 20 bases. Germline values: CDR1 TSWWSYY, CDR2 QGS. There are 19 residues in the CDR3. The CDR3: CALGELILGDSPYTDKLIF. As DNA, the CDR3 is TGTGCTCTTGGGGAACTCATCCTCGGGGATTCTCCGTACACCGATAAACTCATCTTT.

In regard to this clone: This could be a read error, since a much larger clone is one nucleotide away. This sample also contains other DNA sequences that code for the same CDR3. The V and J genes are TRDV2 and TRDJ1; 9 bases are a match to TRDD3. The CDR3 contains 20 residues. The germline CDR1 and CDR2 sequences are GEAIGNYY and EKD. For the CDR3, the DNA is TGTGCCTGTGACCGACTGGGGGAGGGAGAATTTAACCAGTACACCGACAAACTCATCTTT. Its protein is CACDRLGEGEFNQYTDKLIF.

This clone has just a few counts. J is TRDJ1 and V is TRDV3; a weak D match, TRDD3 (5 bases). V lost 4 bases and J 0 bases, leaving 18 bases between the germline ends. The CDR3 loop spans 15 amino acids. In germline, CDR1 is TVYSNPD, CDR2 GDNSRS (reference sequence). The CDR3 region has the DNA TGTGCCTCAATCCTGGGCCCCTTGTACACCGATAAACTCATCTTT. Translating it yields CASILGPLYTDKLIF.

This clone turned up a few times. This chain joins TRDV1 and TRDJ1; 10 positions agree with TRDD3. There are 23 residues in the CDR3. V was clipped by 0 bases and J by 0 bases; unmatched bases: 22. CDR1 is TSWWSYY and CDR2 is QGS in the germline V gene. This CDR3 reads CALGELIPPRTGGSLVYTDKLIF. DNA of the CDR3: TGTGCTCTTGGGGAACTCATTCCCCCCCGTACTGGGGGATCTCTCGTGTACACCGATAAACTCATCTTT.

This clone is classed as medium-sized. The same CDR3 is also encoded by other DNA sequences in this sample. The gene calls are TRDV2 and TRDJ1, with 8 bases aligning to TRDD3. CDR1 and CDR2 (germline): GEAIGNYY, EKD. V lost 0 bases and J lost 0; bases outside the gene matches: 2. The CDR3 consists of 15 residues. The CDR3 nucleotides are TGTGCCTGTGACACCGTTGGGGGATACACCGATAAACTCATCTTT. Protein product: CACDTVGGYTDKLIF.

Notes on this clone: This may arise from a read error, as a much more abundant clone is one base away. This sample also contains other DNA sequences that code for the same CDR3. The chain combines TRDV2 with TRDJ2; 10 positions agree with TRDD3. This CDR3 is built from 16 residues. The germline V gene has CDR1 GEAIGNYY and CDR2 EKD. The CDR3 is CACDTVGGDTGAQLFF. CDR3 in DNA: TGTGCCTGCGACACAGTAGGGGGGGATACGGGAGCACAACTCTTCTTT.

The J gene is TRDJ2, the V gene TRDV1; 11 bases are shared with TRDD3. This CDR3 has 21 residues. Germline assignment: CDR1 TSWWSYY and CDR2 QGS. V lost 0 bases, J lost 0 bases, and 12 bases stayed unmatched. The CDR3, as DNA: TGTGCTCTTGGGGAACTTAACCTTCCTTGGGGGATACGGCCTTTGACAGCACAACTCTTCTTT. Its protein product is CALGELNLPWGIRPLTAQLFF.

By share of the sample, this clone is medium-sized (0.01 to 0.1%). This chain connects TRDV2 to TRDJ1, with TRDD3 as a possible D gene (5 bases). Deletions cut 1 base from V and 1 base from J, with 27 bases between. This CDR3 spans 20 amino acids. CDR1 is GEAIGNYY, CDR2 EKD, per germline. This chain's CDR3 is CACDTVVFTGVALGTDKLIF. CDR3 in DNA: TGTGCCTGTGACACTGTGGTCTTTACTGGAGTCGCCCTTGGCACCGATAAACTCATCTTT.

No V gene was called, though TRDJ1 was called as the J gene; the table assigns TRDD3, which was not confirmed against the DNA. This CDR3 is built from 23 residues. CDR3: CALGELYARIRTSVILYTDKLIF. The CDR3 nucleotides are TGTGCTCTTGGGGAACTGTATGCGAGGATACGGACCTCCGTAATTTTGTACACCGATAAACTCATCTTT.

Comments on this clone: Other DNA sequences in this specimen translate into the identical CDR3. The gene calls are TRDV2 and TRDJ2; 10 bases are shared with TRDD3. Germline V gives CDR1 GEAIGNYY, CDR2 EKD. The trim removed 0 bases at V and 9 bases at J, leaving 3 bases unmatched. The CDR3 length is 14 residues. The CDR3 DNA reads TGTGCCTGTGACACCCTGCTGGGGGATACACAACTCTTCTTT. Its translation: CACDTLLGDTQLFF.

This clone was seen a handful of times. The chain links TRDV1 to TRDJ1; 10 nucleotides align to TRDD3. The CDR3 runs 20 residues. V lost 1 base to trimming and J lost 8 bases; unmatched junction nucleotides: 22. CDR1 is TSWWSYY, CDR2 QGS, per germline. In DNA form, the CDR3 reads TGTGCTCTTGGGGAACCCTCCTCCTTTCCCCGTACTGGGGGATCGGCAAAACTCATCTTT. It yields the protein CALGEPSSFPRTGGSAKLIF.

A few counts support this clone. The identical CDR3 is also encoded by other nucleotide sequences in the sample. V and J are TRDV2 and TRDJ3; 12 nucleotides line up with TRDD3. CDR1 is GEAIGNYY and CDR2 is EKD in the germline V gene. This CDR3 spans 20 amino acids. V shed 0 bases, J shed 4 bases, and the junction held 9 bases outside the gene matches. CDR3 coding DNA: TGTGCCTGTGACACCGTAGCTATGCTGGGGGATACGTGGGACACCCGACAGATGTTTTTC. Translated, it gives CACDTVAMLGDTWDTRQMFF.

In its sample, this clone was seen a few times. The rearrangement joins TRDV2 to TRDJ2; possibly TRDD3 for D (6 bases). Trimming shortened V by 2 bases and J by 2 bases, and 20 bases separated the two germline ends. Germline assignment: CDR1 GEAIGNYY and CDR2 EKD. This CDR3 region has 18 residues. CDR3 sequence (DNA): TGTGCCTGTGACAAGGTCGCTGGGGCCATGGGATTGACAGCACAACTCTTCTTT. This sequence encodes CACDKVAGAMGLTAQLFF.

Comment on this clone: Other DNA sequences from this sample encode an identical CDR3 as well. The genes are TRDV2 and TRDJ3; D remains unclear. This CDR3 is 16 amino acids long. V was trimmed by 1 base and J by 0 bases, leaving 6 bases between them. Germline-derived CDR1 and CDR2 are GEAIGNYY and EKD. The CDR3 is CACDTVSSWDTRQMFF. The CDR3, as DNA: TGTGCCTGTGACACGGTTAGCTCCTGGGACACCCGACAGATGTTTTTC.

About this clone itself: The junction differs from germline at one of its ends, possibly a read error. The chain carries TRDV1 and TRDJ1; no definite D call. Germline-derived CDR1 and CDR2 are TSWWSYY and QGS. This CDR3 is 17 amino acids long. CDR3 amino acids: CALGERLHVHDTDKLIF. Written as DNA, the CDR3 is TGTGCTCTTGGGGAAAGGCTACACGTCCATGACACCGATAAACTAATCTTT.

V and J are TRDV2 and TRDJ3; TRDD3 matches at 11 bases. With 8 bases clipped from V and 14 bases from J, the junction kept 13 bases outside the gene matches. CDR3 length equals 15 residues. CDR1 GEAIGNYY and CDR2 EKD come from the germline V gene. The CDR3 DNA reads as TGTGCCTTTACTCTGATGGGGGATACGTTTGGACAGATGTTTTTC. Translated, it gives CAFTLMGDTFGQMFF.

The V call is TRAV29/DV5, the J call TRDJ1; TRDD3 agrees at 11 bases. CDR1 is NSMFDY, CDR2 ISSIKDK, per germline. The trim removed 2 bases at V and 0 bases at J, leaving 12 bases unmatched. The CDR3 runs to 18 residues. CDR3 bases: TGTGCAGCAAGTCCCTCGGAATGGGGGATACGGAACACCGATAAACTCATCTTT. It encodes CAASPSEWGIRNTDKLIF.

As to this clone: Sequence at one end of the junction differs from germline and may be a read error. This sequence joins TRDV1 and TRDJ1, with 7 bases identical to TRDD3. CDR1 and CDR2 (germline): TSWWSYY, QGS. The CDR3 has 17 residues. The CDR3 loop reads CAFGDPWYWGVTDKLIF. DNA of the CDR3: TGTGCTTTTGGGGATCCCTGGTACTGGGGAGTTACCGATAAACTCATCTTT.